This is a list of T cell receptor beta chains from one sample in a study of OX40 agonist ivuxolimab in advanced cancers. TCRdb's table, derived via immunoSEQ multiplex PCR, lists solely in-frame clones and lacks some. The data contain 70,000 to 85,000 clones, 94% of them seen just once; the ten biggest clones take up 9.5% to 12%. This specimen was CD4+ or CD8+ T cells sorted from blood, taken in a trial of the OX40 agonist ivuxolimab. These receptor sequences come from an adult with an advanced solid tumor such as melanoma, head and neck, liver or kidney cancer. Both conserved end residues are part of each CDR3. The order of the fields is clone size, V gene, CDR3 protein. Only some rows state a clone size, as once, few, many or a class for expanded clones.

>.|TRBV21-1
CASSRPSPRRGYNSPLHF
>.|TRBV6-5
CASKSRYYEQYF
>few|TRBV2
CASRDGRREAFF
>.|TRBV6-1
CASSELGSLYEQYF
>.|TRBV28
CASTSSGFYTDTQYF
>.|TRBV7-9
CASSSAGFAGELFF
>.|TRBV7-2
CASSPQEISTDTQYF
>few|TRBV6-5
CASSYFGNTEAFF
>once|TRBV7-9
CASSIPLGSNTEAFF
>.|TRBV14
CASSQLDISFPNYGYTF
>once|TRBV19
CAASNHNEQFF
>once|TRBV9
CASSEYSGSGWPSEQYF
>.|TRBV6-6
CASSYSAENTGELFF
>.|TRBV7-8
CASSLLGLASGNTIYF
>.|TRBV4-3
CASSQDPDRGGNTEQFF
>.|TRBV5-6
CASSLNRRERVIQYF
>.|TRBV7-9
CASSSPFTGQGDGYTF
>.|TRBV5-4
CASSIKSGEGTQYF
>.|TRBV29-1
CSARGRGRLYEQYF
>.|TRBV27
CASSVTQGTYYEQYF
>.|TRBV9
CASSVGGRDNEQFF
>.|TRBV7-2
CAIRRAGRNNEQFF